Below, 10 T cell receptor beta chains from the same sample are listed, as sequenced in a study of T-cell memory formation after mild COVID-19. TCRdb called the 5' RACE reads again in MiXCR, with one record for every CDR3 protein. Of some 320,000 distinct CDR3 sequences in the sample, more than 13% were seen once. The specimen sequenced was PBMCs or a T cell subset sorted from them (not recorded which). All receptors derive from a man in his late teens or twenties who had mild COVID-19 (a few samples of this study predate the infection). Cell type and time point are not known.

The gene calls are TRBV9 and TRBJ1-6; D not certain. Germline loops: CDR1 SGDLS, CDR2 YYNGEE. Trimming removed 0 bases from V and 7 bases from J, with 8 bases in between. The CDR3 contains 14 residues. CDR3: CASSVEQSNSPLHF. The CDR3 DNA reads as TGTGCCAGCAGCGTAGAACAGTCAAATTCACCCCTCCACTTT.

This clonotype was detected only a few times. The CDR3 is CATSSGQYTGELFF. For the CDR3, the DNA is TGTGCCACCAGCAGTGGGCAGTACACCGGGGAGCTGTTTTTT. The chain recombines TRBV15 with TRBJ2-2; D unclear. The length of the CDR3 is 14 residues. Between the trimmed V and J ends, which lost 3 bases and 3 bases, there was a span of 8 bases. Germline V gene data show CDR1 as LNHNV and CDR2 as YYDKDF (reference sequence).

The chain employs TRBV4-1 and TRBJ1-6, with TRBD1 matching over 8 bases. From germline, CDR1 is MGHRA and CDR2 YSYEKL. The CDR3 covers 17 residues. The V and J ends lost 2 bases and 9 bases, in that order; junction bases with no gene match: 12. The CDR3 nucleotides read TGCGCCAGCAGCCAAATTAACCCCGGACAGGGAGGTTCACCCCTCCACTTT. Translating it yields CASSQINPGQGGSPLHF.

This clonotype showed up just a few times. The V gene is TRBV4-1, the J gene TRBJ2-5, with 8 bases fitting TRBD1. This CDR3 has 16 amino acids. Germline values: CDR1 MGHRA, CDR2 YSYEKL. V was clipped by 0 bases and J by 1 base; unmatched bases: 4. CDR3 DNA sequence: TGCGCCAGCAGCCAAGAAAACGGACAGGGCCAAGAGACCCAGTACTTC. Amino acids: CASSQENGQGQETQYF.

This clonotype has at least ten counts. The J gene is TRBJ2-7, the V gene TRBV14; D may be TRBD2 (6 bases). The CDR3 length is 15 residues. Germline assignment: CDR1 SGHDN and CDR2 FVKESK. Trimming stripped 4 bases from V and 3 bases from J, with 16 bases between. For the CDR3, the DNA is TGTGCCAGCAGCCTAGGGACTGCCCCGGGCTACGAGCAGTACGTC. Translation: CASSLGTAPGYEQYV.

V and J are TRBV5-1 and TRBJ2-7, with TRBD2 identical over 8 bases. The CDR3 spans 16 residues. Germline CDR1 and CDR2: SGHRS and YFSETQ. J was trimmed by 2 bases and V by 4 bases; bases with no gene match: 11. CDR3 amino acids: CASSPEGSGTTYEQYF. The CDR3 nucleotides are TGCGCCAGCAGCCCCGAAGGTAGCGGGACAACCTACGAGCAGTACTTC.

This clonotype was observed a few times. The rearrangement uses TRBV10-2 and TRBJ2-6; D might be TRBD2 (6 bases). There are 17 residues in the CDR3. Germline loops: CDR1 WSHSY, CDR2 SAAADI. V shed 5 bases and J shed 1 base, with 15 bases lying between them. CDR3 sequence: CASSISRGGSGANVLTF. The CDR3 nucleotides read TGCGCCAGCAGTATATCGCGGGGTGGTTCTGGGGCCAACGTCCTGACTTTC.

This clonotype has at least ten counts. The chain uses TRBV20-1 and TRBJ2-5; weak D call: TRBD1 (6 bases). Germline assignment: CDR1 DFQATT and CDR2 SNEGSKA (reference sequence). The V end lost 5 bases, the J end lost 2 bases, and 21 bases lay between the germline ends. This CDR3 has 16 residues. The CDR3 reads CSALPARGHRQETQYF. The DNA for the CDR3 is TGCAGTGCTCTACCAGCCAGGGGCCACAGACAAGAGACCCAGTACTTC.

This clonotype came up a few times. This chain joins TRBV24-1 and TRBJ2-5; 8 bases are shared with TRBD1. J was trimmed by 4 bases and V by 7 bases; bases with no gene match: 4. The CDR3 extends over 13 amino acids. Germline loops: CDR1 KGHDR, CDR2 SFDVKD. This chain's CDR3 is CATSRGQVETQYF. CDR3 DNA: TGTGCCACCAGCCGGGGACAGGTAGAGACCCAGTACTTC.

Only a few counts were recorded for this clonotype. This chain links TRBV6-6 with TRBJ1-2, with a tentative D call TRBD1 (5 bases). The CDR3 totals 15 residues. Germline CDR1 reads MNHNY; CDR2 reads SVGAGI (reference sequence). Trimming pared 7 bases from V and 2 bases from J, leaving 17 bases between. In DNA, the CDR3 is TGTGCCAGCACCCAGATGAGGGGTTCGAACTATGGCTACACCTTC. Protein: CASTQMRGSNYGYTF.